Listed here is a single T cell receptor beta chain. Its target is not known. TCRdb's copy holds only in-frame clones and misses some; the assay was immunoSEQ multiplex PCR. There are some 130,000 clones in the sample; around nine tenths occur only once, and 1.6% lies in the top ten. This specimen comes from a study of T cell responses to AZD1222 COVID-19 vaccine. Unmatched junction bases numbered 2, after V lost 4 bases and J lost 4 bases. Germline V CDR1 and CDR2: SGHNT, YYREEE (reference sequence). This CDR3 has 14 residues. Study outcomes and limitations: Following two doses of AZD1222, Spike-specific TCR breadth and depth rose. In a largely white British group with more females than males, clonal diversity was possibly underestimated. No repertoire was sampled before or during the peak T cell response, only after it.

The V gene is TRBV5-4, the J gene TRBJ1-6, with 7 bases identical to TRBD1. This TCR was recovered from an adult in good health. The source was peripheral blood, collected on day 0 of AZD1222 vaccination. Here the CDR3 DNA reads TGTGCCAGCAGCCAACAGGGGTATAATTCACCCCTCCACTTT. Protein: CASSQQGYNSPLHF.